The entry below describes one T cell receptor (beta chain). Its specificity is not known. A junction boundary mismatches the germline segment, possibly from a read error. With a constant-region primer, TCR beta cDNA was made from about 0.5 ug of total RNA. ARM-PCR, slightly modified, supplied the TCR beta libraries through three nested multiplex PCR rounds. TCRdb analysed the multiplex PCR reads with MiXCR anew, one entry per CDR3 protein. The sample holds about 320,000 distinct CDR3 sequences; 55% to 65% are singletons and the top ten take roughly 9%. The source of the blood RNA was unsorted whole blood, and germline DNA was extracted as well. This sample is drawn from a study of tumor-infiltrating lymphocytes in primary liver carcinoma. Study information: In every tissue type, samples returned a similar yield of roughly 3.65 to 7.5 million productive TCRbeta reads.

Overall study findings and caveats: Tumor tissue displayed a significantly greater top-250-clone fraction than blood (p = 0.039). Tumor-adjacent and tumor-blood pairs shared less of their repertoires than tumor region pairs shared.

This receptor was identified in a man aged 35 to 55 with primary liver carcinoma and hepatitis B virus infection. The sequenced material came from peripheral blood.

The CDR3: CASSLVWGANEQLF. The CDR3 bases are TGCGCCAGCAGCTTAGTTTGGGGGGCGAATGAGCAGCTCTTC. The genes are TRBV11-2 and TRBJ2-1; D might be TRBD1 or TRBD2, each matching 6 bases. The germline gives CDR1 SGHAT, CDR2 FQNNGV. The CDR3 runs 14 residues. Using reference TRBV11-2 and TRBJ2-1 for the parts outside the CDR3, the full variable domain is EAGVAQSPRYKIIEKRQSVAFWCNPISGHATLYWYQQILGQGPKLLIQFQNNGVVDDSQLPKDRFSAERLKGVDSTLKIQPAKLEDSAVYLCASSLVWGANEQLFGPGTRLTVL.